The clone carrying this T cell receptor beta chain has more than one count but fewer than ten. Its target is unknown. Sequencing of unsorted PBMC DNA was carried out using ten immunoSEQ deep assay plates. Repertoires were generated with immunoSEQ multiplex PCR, while TCRdb's copy carries only in-frame clones and drops some. The table has approximately 470,000 clones, about 85% seen once; the top ten hold roughly 13%. This CDR3 has 10 amino acids. V gave up 3 bases and J gave up 6 bases, with 5 bases separating them. Germline V gives CDR1 GTSNPN, CDR2 SVGIG (reference sequence). These data belong to a study of shared clonotypes between healthy human individuals. Notes on the study in general: Blood was the only sampled material, and tissue repertoires likely differ.

This TCR was recovered from a woman in her thirties or forties in good health. Some clones in this sample may be carry-over from other donors' samples. The chain is built from TRBV30 and TRBJ1-2, with D perhaps TRBD1 (5 bases). Source material: PBMCs. The CDR3 protein is CAWSRDGYTF. As DNA, the CDR3 is TGTGCCTGGAGCAGGGATGGCTACACCTTC.